The entry that follows covers one T cell receptor beta chain sequence. Its antigen is as yet unknown. The sample is drawn from a study of CD8 T cells in Susac syndrome. Across the whole study: Each patient with Susac syndrome, at the time of blood draw, was therapy-naive, on corticosteroids, or on intravenous immunoglobulin alone.

The authors reverse transcribed about 0.5 to 1 ug RNA with random hexamers. The method of amplification for TCR beta CDR3 was immunoSEQ multiplex PCR, covering 54 Vbeta and 13 Jbeta. One entry per CDR3 protein results from TCRdb running MiXCR on the immunoSEQ multiplex PCR reads. The sample shows about 240,000 distinct CDR3 sequences, almost 97% of them seen only once. Study-wide results and caveats: The authors acknowledged that their TCR sequencing and HLA analysis involved a relatively small number of individuals.

TCR beta sequencing was performed on blood CD8+ and CD4+ T cells. The V gene lost 2 bases and the J gene lost 5 bases, with 13 bases spanning the gap. Germline V gives CDR1 SGHRS, CDR2 YFSETQ. This CDR3 contains 14 residues. The sample was CD4+ T cells from PBMCs. The sequence came from a human donor with Susac syndrome. V gene TRBV5-1 combines with J gene TRBJ2-5; tentative D call: TRBD1 (5 bases). Here the CDR3 DNA reads TGCGCCAGCAGCTTCCAGGGCCGCTTCGAGACCCAGTACTTC. Residues: CASSFQGRFETQYF.